These T cell receptor beta chains were read from a single sample in a study of tumor-infiltrating lymphocytes in localized non-small cell lung cancer. Sequenced by immunoSEQ multiplex PCR; TCRdb stores in-frame clones only, minus some. The table shows 2,500 to 3,500 clones, with 65% to 70% occurring only once. Specimen: uninvolved lung tissue not adjacent to the tumor. These receptor sequences come from a human donor with non-small cell lung cancer. CDR3s include the opening cysteine and the closing phenylalanine or tryptophan. The D gene is left open where the match is weak. A row's size may be missing; if present it is once, few, many or a size class.

D gene	V gene	J gene	clone size	CDR3 DNA	CDR3 protein
-	TRBV6-4	TRBJ1-5	-	TGTGCCAGCAGTGCCGAAACAGGGCAGCCCCAGCATTTT	CASSAETGQPQHF
TRBD2	TRBV2	TRBJ2-1	-	TGTGCCAGCAGTGGGACTAGCGGGGGGGCGAATGAGCAGTTCTTC	CASSGTSGGANEQFF
TRBD2	TRBV7-3	TRBJ2-1	-	TGTGCCAGCAGCCCTCGGACTAGCGGGAGGAGCTCCTACAATGAGCAGTTCTTC	CASSPRTSGRSSYNEQFF
-	TRBV7-9	TRBJ2-1	once	TGTGCCAGCAGCTTAGGAGGGAGGGGGCTCAATGAGCAGTTCTTC	CASSLGGRGLNEQFF
-	TRBV5-6	TRBJ1-1	-	TGTGCCAGCAGCCAAGACACTGAAGCTTTCTTT	CASSQDTEAFF
-	TRBV27	TRBJ2-7	once	TGTGCCAGCAGTACCGGACGGAGCTCCTACGAGCAGTACTTC	CASSTGRSSYEQYF
-	TRBV7-8	TRBJ2-4	once	TGTGCCAGCAGCCAGGAACACGGTCGGCGTCAGTACTTC	CASSQEHGRRQYF
TRBD2	TRBV2	TRBJ2-1	-	TGTGCCAGCAGTGAAGCAGCGGGAGGGCATCGTGAGCAGTTCTTC	CASSEAAGGHREQFF
TRBD1	TRBV4-3	TRBJ2-7	few	TGCGCCAGCAGCCAAGAGGGAACAGGGGGAGGCGAGCAGTACTTC	CASSQEGTGGGEQYF
-	TRBV19	TRBJ2-7	-	TGTGCCAGTAAGGGGAGCTCCTACGAGCAGTACTTC	CASKGSSYEQYF
-	TRBV18	TRBJ1-1	-	TGTGCCAGCTCAGCCCATTTAATGAACACTGAAGCTTTCTTT	CASSAHLMNTEAFF
TRBD2	TRBV4-1	TRBJ2-1	-	TGCGCCAGCAGCCAAGATTTGGTAGCGGGAGTGAGCCTGACAGAGCAGTTCTTC	CASSQDLVAGVSLTEQFF
TRBD2	TRBV18	TRBJ2-5	-	TGTGCCAGCTCACCACGTCTTTCGGGGGGGAATCAAGAGACCCAGTACTTC	CASSPRLSGGNQETQYF
TRBD1	TRBV9	TRBJ2-5	-	TGTGCCAGCAGCCCAGACAGGGCCCAAGAGACCCAGTACTTC	CASSPDRAQETQYF
-	TRBV9	TRBJ1-4	-	TGTGCCAGCAGCCTGGGACTCCTGAATGAAAAACTGTTTTTT	CASSLGLLNEKLFF
TRBD1	TRBV6-5	TRBJ1-1	-	TGTGCCAGCAGTTACGGGACAGCGAACACTGAAGCTTTCTTT	CASSYGTANTEAFF
TRBD1	TRBV12-5	TRBJ2-7	-	TGTGCTAGTGGTCCAGGGGGAAGCTACGAGCAGTACTTC	CASGPGGSYEQYF
-	TRBV7-2	TRBJ1-2	-	TGTGCCAGCAGCCCCGAGGCCAAAAATGGCTACACCTTC	CASSPEAKNGYTF
-	TRBV2	TRBJ2-5	-	TGTGCCAGCAGTGAAGGGCTCACCGGGGGATTTCAAGAGACCCAGTACTTC	CASSEGLTGGFQETQYF
-	TRBV28	TRBJ2-7	-	TGTGCCAGCAGTTTTGGGCCCGGGTACGAGCAGTACTTC	CASSFGPGYEQYF
TRBD1	TRBV7-9	TRBJ2-1	-	TGTGCCAGCAGCTTAGAGGGGGACAGGGGGGAAAATGAGCAGTTCTTC	CASSLEGDRGENEQFF
-	TRBV5-6	TRBJ1-6	few	TGTGCCAGCAGCTTCTCTAATTCACCCCTCCACTTT	CASSFSNSPLHF
-	TRBV2	TRBJ1-2	-	TGTGCCAGCAGTGCAAGCGATAATGGCTACACCTTC	CASSASDNGYTF
TRBD1	TRBV6-5	TRBJ1-1	few	TGTGCCAGCAGTTGGACAGGGAACACTGAAGCTTTCTTT	CASSWTGNTEAFF
-	TRBV6-6	TRBJ1-6	-	TGTGCCAGCGGCGACGGTAGCTCCTATAATTCACCCCTCCACTTT	CASGDGSSYNSPLHF
TRBD2	TRBV29-1	TRBJ2-3	-	TGCAGCGTTCTAGGACTAGCGGGAGTGGCAGATACGCAGTATTTT	CSVLGLAGVADTQYF
TRBD1	TRBV10-2	TRBJ1-2	-	TGCGCCAGCAACCGGGACAGCTATGGCTACACCTTC	CASNRDSYGYTF
-	TRBV19	TRBJ2-2	-	TGTGCCAGTAGTTACGACGGACGGAGAAACACCGGGGAGCTGTTTTTT	CASSYDGRRNTGELFF
-	TRBV6-1	TRBJ2-7	-	TGTGCCAGCAGTGAGAGACGACAACGTAGGCAGTACTTC	CASSERRQRRQYF